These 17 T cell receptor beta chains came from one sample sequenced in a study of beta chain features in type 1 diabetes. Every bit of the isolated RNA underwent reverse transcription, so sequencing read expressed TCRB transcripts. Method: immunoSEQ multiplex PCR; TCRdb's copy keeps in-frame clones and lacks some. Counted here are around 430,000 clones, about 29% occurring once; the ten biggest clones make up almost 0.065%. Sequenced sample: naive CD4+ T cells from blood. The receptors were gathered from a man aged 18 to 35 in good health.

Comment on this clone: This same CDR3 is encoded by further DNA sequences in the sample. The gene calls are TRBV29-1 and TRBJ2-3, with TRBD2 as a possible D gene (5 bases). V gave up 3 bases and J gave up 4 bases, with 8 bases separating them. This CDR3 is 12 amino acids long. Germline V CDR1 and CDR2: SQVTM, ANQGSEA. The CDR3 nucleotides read TGCAGCGTTGATCGGGGAGCAGATACGCAGTATTTT. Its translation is CSVDRGADTQYF.

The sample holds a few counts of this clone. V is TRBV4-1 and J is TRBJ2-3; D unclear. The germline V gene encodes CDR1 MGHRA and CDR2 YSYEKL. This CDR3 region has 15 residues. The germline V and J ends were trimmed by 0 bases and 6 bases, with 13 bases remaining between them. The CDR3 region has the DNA TGCGCCAGCAGCCAAGATCGCCCTGTGCGTGATACGCAGTATTTT. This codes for CASSQDRPVRDTQYF.

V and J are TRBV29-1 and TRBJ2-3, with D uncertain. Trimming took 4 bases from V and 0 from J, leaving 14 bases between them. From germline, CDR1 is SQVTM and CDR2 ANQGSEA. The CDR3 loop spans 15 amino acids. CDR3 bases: TGCAGCGTTGGAGGTGGCAGACCTAGCACAGATACGCAGTATTTT. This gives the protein CSVGGGRPSTDTQYF.

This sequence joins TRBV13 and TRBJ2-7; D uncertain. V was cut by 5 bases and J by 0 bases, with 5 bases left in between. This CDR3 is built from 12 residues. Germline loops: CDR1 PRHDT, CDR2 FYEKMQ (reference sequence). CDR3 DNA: TGTGCCAGCAGCCGGAGCTCCTACGAGCAGTACTTC. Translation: CASSRSSYEQYF.

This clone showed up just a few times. This CDR3 is CASSQDASGRGIQYF. In DNA, the CDR3 is TGCGCCAGCAGCCAAGATGCTAGCGGGAGAGGCATTCAGTACTTC. The chain employs TRBV4-3 and TRBJ2-4; the match to TRBD2 covers 10 bases. The junction had 5 bases not matched to a gene; V was cut back by 0 bases and J by 9 bases. Germline lookup yields CDR1 LGHNA and CDR2 YSLEER. The CDR3 runs 15 residues.

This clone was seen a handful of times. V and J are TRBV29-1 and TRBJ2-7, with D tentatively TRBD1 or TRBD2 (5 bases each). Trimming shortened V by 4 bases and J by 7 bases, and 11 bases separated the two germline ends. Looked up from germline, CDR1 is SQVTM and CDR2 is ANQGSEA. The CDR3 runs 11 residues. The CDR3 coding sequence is TGCAGCGTTGTTAGGGGCGGGGAGCAGTACTTC. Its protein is CSVVRGGEQYF.

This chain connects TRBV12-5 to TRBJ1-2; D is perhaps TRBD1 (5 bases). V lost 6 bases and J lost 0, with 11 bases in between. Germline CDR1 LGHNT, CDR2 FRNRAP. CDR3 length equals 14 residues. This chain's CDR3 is CASGGTGANYGYTF. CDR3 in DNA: TGTGCTAGTGGCGGGACCGGAGCTAACTATGGCTACACCTTC.

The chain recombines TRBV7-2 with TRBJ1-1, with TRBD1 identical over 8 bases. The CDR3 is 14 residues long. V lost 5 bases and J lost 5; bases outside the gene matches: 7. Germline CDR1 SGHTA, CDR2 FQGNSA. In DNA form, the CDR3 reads TGTGCCAGCAGCCCTCGGACAGGGAGGACTGAAGCTTTCTTT. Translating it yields CASSPRTGRTEAFF.

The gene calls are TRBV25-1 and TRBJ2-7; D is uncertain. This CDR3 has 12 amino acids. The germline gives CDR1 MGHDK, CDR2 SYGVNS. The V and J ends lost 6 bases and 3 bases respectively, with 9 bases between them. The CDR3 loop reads CASRQTGYEQYF. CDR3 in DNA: TGTGCCAGCAGACAGACCGGCTACGAGCAGTACTTC.

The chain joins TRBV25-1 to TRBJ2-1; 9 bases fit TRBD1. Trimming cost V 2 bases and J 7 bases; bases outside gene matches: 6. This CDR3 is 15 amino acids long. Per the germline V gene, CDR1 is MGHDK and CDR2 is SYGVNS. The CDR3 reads CASSEPGQGDNEQFF. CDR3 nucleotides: TGTGCCAGCAGTGAACCGGGACAGGGAGATAATGAGCAGTTCTTC.

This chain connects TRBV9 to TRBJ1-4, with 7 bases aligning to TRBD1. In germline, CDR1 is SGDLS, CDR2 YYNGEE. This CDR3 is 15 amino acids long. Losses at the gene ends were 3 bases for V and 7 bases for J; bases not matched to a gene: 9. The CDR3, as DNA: TGTGCCAGCAGCGCGGACAGGTCAGGCCTTGAAAAACTGTTTTTT. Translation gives CASSADRSGLEKLFF.

CDR3 bases: TGTGCCAGCTCTCAACAGGGTGGCAATCAGCCCCAGCATTTT. It translates to CASSQQGGNQPQHF. The chain is built from TRBV18 and TRBJ1-5, with D possibly being TRBD1 (6 bases). Germline values: CDR1 KGHSH, CDR2 LQKENI. The CDR3 contains 14 residues. V lost 6 bases and J lost 2, with 11 bases in between.

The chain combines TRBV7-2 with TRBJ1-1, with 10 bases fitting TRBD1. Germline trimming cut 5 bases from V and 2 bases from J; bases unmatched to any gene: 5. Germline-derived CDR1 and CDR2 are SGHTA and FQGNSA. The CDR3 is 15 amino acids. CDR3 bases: TGTGCCAGCAGCACCAGACAGGGGGCCAACACTGAAGCTTTCTTT. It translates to CASSTRQGANTEAFF.

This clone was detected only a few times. CDR3 protein: CASSSRQVNEQFF. Written as DNA, the CDR3 is TGTGCCAGCAGCTCGAGACAGGTCAATGAGCAGTTCTTC. The chain links TRBV7-9 to TRBJ2-1, with D perhaps matching TRBD1 (6 bases). CDR1 is SEHNR and CDR2 is FQNEAQ in the germline V gene (reference sequence). Deletions cut 4 bases from V and 6 bases from J, with 10 bases between. The CDR3 loop spans 13 amino acids.

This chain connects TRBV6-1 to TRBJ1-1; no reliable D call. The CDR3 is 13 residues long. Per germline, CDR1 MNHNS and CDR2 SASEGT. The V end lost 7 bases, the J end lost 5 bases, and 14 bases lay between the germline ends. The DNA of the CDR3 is TGTGCCAGCATCCTCTTTTCGGAGACTGAAGCTTTCTTT. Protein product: CASILFSETEAFF.

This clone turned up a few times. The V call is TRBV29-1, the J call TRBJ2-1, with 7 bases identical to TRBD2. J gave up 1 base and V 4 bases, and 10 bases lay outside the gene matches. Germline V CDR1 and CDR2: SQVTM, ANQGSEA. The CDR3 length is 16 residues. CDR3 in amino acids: CSVVGRGLSSYNEQFF. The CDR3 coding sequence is TGCAGCGTTGTTGGCCGGGGACTATCTTCCTACAATGAGCAGTTCTTC.

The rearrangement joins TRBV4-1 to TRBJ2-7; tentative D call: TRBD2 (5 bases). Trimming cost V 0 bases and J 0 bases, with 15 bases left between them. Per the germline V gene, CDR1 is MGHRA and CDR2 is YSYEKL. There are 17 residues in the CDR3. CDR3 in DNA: TGCGCCAGCAGCCAAGAGGAGCGGCCGCGGTCCTCCTACGAGCAGTACTTC. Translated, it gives CASSQEERPRSSYEQYF.